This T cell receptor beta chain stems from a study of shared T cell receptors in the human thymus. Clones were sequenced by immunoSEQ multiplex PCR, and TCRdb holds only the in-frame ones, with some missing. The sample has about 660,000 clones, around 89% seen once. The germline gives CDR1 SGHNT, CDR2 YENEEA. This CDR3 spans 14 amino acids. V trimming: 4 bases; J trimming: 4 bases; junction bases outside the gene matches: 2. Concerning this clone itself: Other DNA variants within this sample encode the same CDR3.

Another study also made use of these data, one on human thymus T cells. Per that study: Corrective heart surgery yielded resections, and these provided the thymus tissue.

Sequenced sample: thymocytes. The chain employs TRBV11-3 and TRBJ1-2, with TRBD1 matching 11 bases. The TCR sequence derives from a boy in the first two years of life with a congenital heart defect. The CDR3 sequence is CASSSGQGGYGYTF. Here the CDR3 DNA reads TGTGCCAGCAGCTCGGGACAGGGGGGCTATGGCTACACCTTC.